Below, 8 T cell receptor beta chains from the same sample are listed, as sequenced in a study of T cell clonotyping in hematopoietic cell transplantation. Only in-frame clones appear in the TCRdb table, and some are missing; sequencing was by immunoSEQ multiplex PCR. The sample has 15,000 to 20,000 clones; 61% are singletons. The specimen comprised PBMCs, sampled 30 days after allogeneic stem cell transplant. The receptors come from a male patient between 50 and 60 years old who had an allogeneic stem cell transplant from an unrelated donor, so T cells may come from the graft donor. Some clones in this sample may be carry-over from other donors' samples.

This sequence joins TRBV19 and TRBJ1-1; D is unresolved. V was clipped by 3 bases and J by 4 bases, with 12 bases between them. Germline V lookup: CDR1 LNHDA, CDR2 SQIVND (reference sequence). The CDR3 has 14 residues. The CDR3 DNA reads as TGTGCCAGTAGTATTCCTCTTCCGGCCACTGAAGCTTTCTTT. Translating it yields CASSIPLPATEAFF.

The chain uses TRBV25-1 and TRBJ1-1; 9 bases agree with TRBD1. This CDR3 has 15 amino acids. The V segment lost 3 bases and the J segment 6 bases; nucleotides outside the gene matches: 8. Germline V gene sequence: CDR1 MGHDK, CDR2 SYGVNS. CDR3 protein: CASSDQTGGLAEAFF. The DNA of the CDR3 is TGTGCCAGCAGTGACCAGACAGGGGGTCTGGCTGAAGCTTTCTTT.

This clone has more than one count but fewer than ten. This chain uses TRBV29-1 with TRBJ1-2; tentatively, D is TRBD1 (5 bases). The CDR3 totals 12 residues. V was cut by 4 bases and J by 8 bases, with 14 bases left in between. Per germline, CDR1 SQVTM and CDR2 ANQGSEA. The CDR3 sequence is CSVGGQGEGYTF. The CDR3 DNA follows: TGCAGCGTTGGAGGCCAGGGTGAAGGCTACACCTTC.

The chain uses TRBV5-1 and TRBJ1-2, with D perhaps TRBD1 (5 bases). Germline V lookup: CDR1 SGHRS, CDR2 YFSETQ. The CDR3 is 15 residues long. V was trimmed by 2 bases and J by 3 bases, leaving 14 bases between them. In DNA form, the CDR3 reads TGCGCCAGCAGCTTAAGAACAGGAGGGGACTATGGCTACACCTTC. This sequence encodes CASSLRTGGDYGYTF.

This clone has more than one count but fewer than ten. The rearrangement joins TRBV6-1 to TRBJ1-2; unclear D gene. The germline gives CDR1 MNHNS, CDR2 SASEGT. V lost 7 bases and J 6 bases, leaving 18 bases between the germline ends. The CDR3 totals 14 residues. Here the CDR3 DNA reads TGTGCCAGCATAAAGGGTCGCCTTGGAGATGGCTACACCTTC. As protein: CASIKGRLGDGYTF.

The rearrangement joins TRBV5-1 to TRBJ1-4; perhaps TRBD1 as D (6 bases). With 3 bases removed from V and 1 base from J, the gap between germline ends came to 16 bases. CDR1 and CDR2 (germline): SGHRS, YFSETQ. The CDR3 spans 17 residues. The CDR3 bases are TGCGCCAGCAGCTACGAAGCCTCAGGGGTAACTAATGAAAAACTGTTTTTT. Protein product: CASSYEASGVTNEKLFF. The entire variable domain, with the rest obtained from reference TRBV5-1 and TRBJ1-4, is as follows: KAGVTQTPRYLIKTRGQQVTLSCSPISGHRSVSWYQQTPGQGLQFLFEYFSETQRNKGNFPGRFSGRQFSNSRSEMNVSTLELGDSALYLCASSYEASGVTNEKLFFGSGTQLSVL.

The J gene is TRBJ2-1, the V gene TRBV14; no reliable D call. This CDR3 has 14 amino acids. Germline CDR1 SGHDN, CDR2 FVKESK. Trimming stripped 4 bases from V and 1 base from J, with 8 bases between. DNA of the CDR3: TGTGCCAGCAGCCGGGAAATTTCCTACAATGAGCAGTTCTTC. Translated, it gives CASSREISYNEQFF.

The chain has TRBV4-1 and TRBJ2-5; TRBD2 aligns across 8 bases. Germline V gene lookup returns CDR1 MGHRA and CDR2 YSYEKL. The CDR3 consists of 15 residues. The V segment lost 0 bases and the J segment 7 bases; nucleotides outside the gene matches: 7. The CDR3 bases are TGCGCCAGCAGCCAAGAGCGGGGGGCGTATGCGACCCAGTACTTC. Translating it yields CASSQERGAYATQYF.